Reported below is one T cell receptor beta chain. This sample was included in a study of T cell repertoires in cytomegalovirus infection. A single record per CDR3 protein comes from TCRdb applying MiXCR to the reads. This table holds 150,000 to 190,000 distinct CDR3 sequences, 23% found once. Germline lookup yields CDR1 SGHVS and CDR2 FQNEAQ. Trimming at V came to 4 bases and at J to 10 bases, leaving 2 bases not matched to a gene. There are 11 residues in the CDR3. The TCR sequence derives from a human donor in good health (CMV status not recorded). Some clones in this sample may be carry-over from other donors' samples. The rearrangement links TRBV7-8 to TRBJ1-1; TRBD1 matches at 8 bases. The source material was PBMCs. CDR3 DNA sequence: TGTGCCAGCAGCTCAGGGGGCGCAGCTTTCTTT. Encoded protein: CASSSGGAAFF.